Detailed here is one TCR beta chain. Produced via immunoSEQ multiplex PCR; TCRdb's table is partial and in-frame only. This repertoire shows 2.3 million or so clones, just over 90% found once; its top ten account for 0.35% to 0.45%. This sample was included in a study of shared clonotypes between healthy human individuals. Germline CDR1 is SGHAT and CDR2 is FQNNGV. CDR3 length: 14 residues. V was shortened by 2 bases and J by 10 bases, with 17 bases between the two germline ends. The receptor's source is a man in his late teens or twenties in good health. Some clones in this sample may be carry-over from other donors' samples. The rearrangement links TRBV11-2 to TRBJ1-1; D might be TRBD1 (5 bases). The material sequenced was naive CD4+ T cells from PBMCs. The sample's subset: CD45RA+ positively selected. The CDR3 sequence: CASSLPPGDSGAFF. The CDR3 nucleotides are TGTGCCAGCAGCTTACCACCGGGGGATTCGGGAGCTTTCTTT.